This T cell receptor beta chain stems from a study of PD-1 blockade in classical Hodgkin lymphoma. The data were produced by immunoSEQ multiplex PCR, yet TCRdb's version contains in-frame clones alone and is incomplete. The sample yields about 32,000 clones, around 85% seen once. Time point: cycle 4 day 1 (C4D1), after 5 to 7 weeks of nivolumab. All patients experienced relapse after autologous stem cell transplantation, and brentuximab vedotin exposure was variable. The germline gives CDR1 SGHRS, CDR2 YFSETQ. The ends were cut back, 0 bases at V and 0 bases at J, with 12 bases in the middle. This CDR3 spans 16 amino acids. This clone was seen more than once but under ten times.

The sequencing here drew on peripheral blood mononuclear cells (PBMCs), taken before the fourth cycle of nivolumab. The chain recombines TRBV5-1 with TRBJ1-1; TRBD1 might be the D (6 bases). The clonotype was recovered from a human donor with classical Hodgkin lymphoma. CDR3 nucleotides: TGCGCCAGCAGCTTGGGAGGGGGTACTATGAACACTGAAGCTTTCTTT. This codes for CASSLGGGTMNTEAFF.